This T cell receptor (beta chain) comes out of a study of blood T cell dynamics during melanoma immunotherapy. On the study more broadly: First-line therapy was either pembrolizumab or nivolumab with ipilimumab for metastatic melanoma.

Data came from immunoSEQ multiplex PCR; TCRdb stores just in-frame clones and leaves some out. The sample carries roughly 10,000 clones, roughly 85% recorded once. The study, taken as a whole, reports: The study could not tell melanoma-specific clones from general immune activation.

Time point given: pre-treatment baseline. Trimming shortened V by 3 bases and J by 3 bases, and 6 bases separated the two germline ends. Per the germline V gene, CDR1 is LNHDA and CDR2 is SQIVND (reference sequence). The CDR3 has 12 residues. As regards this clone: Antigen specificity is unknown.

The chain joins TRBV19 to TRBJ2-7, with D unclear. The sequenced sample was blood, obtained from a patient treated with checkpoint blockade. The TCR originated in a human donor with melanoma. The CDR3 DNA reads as TGTGCCAGTAGTATGGTCGGCTACGAGCAGTACTTC. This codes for CASSMVGYEQYF. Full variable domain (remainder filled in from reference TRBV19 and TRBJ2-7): DGGITQSPKYLFRKEGQNVTLSCEQNLNHDAMYWYRQDPGQGLRLIYYSQIVNDFQKGDIAEGYSVSREKKESFPLTVTSAQKNPTAFYLCASSMVGYEQYFGPGTRLTVT.